These 4 T cell receptor beta chains share one sample of origin, sequenced in a study of T-cell memory formation after mild COVID-19. TCRdb used MiXCR to reprocess the 5' RACE reads, holding one entry per CDR3 protein. The table has roughly 340,000 distinct CDR3 sequences, about 15% seen once. The sequencing sample was made of PBMCs or a T cell subset sorted from them (not recorded which). These receptors were taken from a man between 18 and 29 years old who had mild COVID-19 (a few samples of this study predate the infection). Cell type and time point are not known.

The chain recombines TRBV6-5 with TRBJ2-3; D possibly corresponds to TRBD2 (6 bases). V lost 6 bases and J lost 0, with 16 bases in between. The CDR3 is 16 amino acids. CDR1 is MNHEY and CDR2 is SVGAGI in the germline V gene. CDR3: CASRGWEAGSTDTQYF. The CDR3 region has the DNA TGTGCCAGCAGGGGGTGGGAGGCGGGAAGCACAGATACGCAGTATTTT.

This clonotype was seen many times. This chain connects TRBV28 to TRBJ2-5; tentative D call: TRBD1 (7 bases). Germline assignment: CDR1 MDHEN and CDR2 SYDVKM. V shed 5 bases and J shed 2 bases, with 18 bases lying between them. This CDR3 contains 16 residues. The CDR3 coding sequence is TGTGCCAGCAGTCCTCAGGGGGGTCCATTTCAAGAGACCCAGTACTTC. Translating gives CASSPQGGPFQETQYF. The whole variable domain, remainder taken from reference TRBV28 and TRBJ2-5, is DVKVTQSSRYLVKRTGEKVFLECVQDMDHENMFWYRQDPGLGLRLIYFSYDVKMKEKGDIPEGYSVSREKKERFSLILESASTNQTSMYLCASSPQGGPFQETQYFGPGTRLLVL.

V and J are TRBV6-5 and TRBJ2-2; possible D gene TRBD1, 5 bases. The germline V gene has CDR1 MNHEY and CDR2 SVGAGI. Trimming cost V 7 bases and J 4 bases, with 13 bases left between them. The CDR3 is made up of 14 amino acids. The CDR3 loop reads CASTDAQGTGELFF. The DNA for the CDR3 is TGTGCCAGCACCGATGCCCAGGGCACCGGGGAGCTGTTTTTT.

V is TRBV6-5 and J is TRBJ1-1; D may be TRBD1 (6 bases). Germline V CDR1 and CDR2: MNHEY, SVGAGI. The CDR3 spans 14 residues. Trimming stripped 8 bases from V and 0 bases from J, with 13 bases between. This CDR3 is CASGIGTMNTEAFF. CDR3 in DNA: TGTGCCAGCGGCATCGGGACAATGAACACTGAAGCTTTCTTT.